This T cell receptor beta chain was captured by sequencing in a study of vaccination and CD4 T cells after COVID-19 (dated by TCRdb to between 2021 and 2024). For the study in its entirety: SARS-CoV-2 positivity had been established in the convalescent patients by nasal swab PCR, and mild disease was recorded in roughly 9 of these patients and severe disease in one. Six males and four females were included in the convalescent cohort, with two Hispanic individuals, seven Caucasians, two Asians and one multiracial person represented. Participants received two doses of either the Pfizer-BioNTech BNT162b2 vaccine (n=8) or the Moderna mRNA-1273 vaccine (n=2). Post-COVID blood samples from convalescent patients were collected a median of about 100 days after diagnosis, with a range of 35 to 161 days. Post-vaccine blood samples were collected a median of approximately 72 days after the second vaccine dose, ranging from 14 to 241 days. For stimulating the cultures, overlapping spike peptide pools were used, derived from SARS-CoV-2 as well as from the common cold coronaviruses HCoV-NL63, HCoV-OC43 and HCoV-229E. In control cultures, a CEFX viral epitope pool was used as positive control, an HIV-1 Nef peptide pool was used as negative control, or no peptide was added. The spike-specific CD4+ TCR repertoire was compared before and after mRNA vaccination in approximately ten COVID-19 convalescent patients and a few infection-naive healthy vaccine recipients.

This clonotype was seen a single time. Its antigen has not been determined. It has no much larger one-base neighbor in the sample; base qualities were not kept. One read gives only weak evidence. Libraries came from PCR. DNA from cultured CD4+ T cells was subjected to TCR sequencing with the Oncomine TCR Beta short-read assay at the Johns Hopkins FTIC core. The QIAamp micro DNA kit was used to extract genomic DNA from the cultured CD4+ T cells. Oncomine TCR Beta libraries from cultured CD4+ T cells were pooled using unique dual indexes and sequenced on an Illumina iSeq 100. The study's processing was this. Non-productive sequences were filtered out, and CDR3s that did not start with C, did not end with F or W, or were shorter than 7 amino acids were discarded. The MANAFEST web application was used to identify antigen-specific clonotypes by comparing peptide-stimulated wells against reference wells and other culture wells. Positive clones required FDR below 0.05, an odds ratio above 5, and productive frequency above 0.1% in at least two of three replicate wells. Cross-reactive clonotypes were defined as significantly expanded in both SARS-CoV-2 spike wells and at least one common cold coronavirus spike condition. Using R version 3.6.1, CDR3 homology was evaluated through Levenshtein distances (stringdist) along with unrooted phylogenetic trees (ape). Using fastp at Q25 and MiXCR, TCRdb reprocessed the public reads and kept productive beta chains. Each record represents a unique CDR3 protein, reported with the most common genes and DNA among its rows. The V and J calls follow TCRdb's processing rather than the paper's. This sample comprises some 11,000 distinct CDR3 sequences, around 80% of them detected only once. 10% of the sample is held by the ten biggest clonotypes.

Broad study findings and their caveats: The study included relatively few convalescent patients and did not analyze early timepoints after natural infection. Of the vaccine-specific clones found in convalescent patients, nearly all (304 of 307) were mono-reactive for SARS-CoV-2 spike instead of being cross-reactive with common cold coronaviruses. An increase in the median number of SARS-CoV-2-reactive clonotypes from approximately 21 after infection to 35 to 40 after vaccination was observed, but the change was not found to be significant. In convalescent patients, a median 86.3% of post-vaccine SARS-CoV-2-reactive clones were detected only after vaccination, suggesting vaccine-specific priming.

The CDR3 has 16 amino acids, counting the end cysteine and phenylalanine. Here the CDR3 DNA is all that survives: 48 bases in frame from base 1. V and J lose 0 bases and 0 bases, and a span of 9 bases separates them. For CDR1 and CDR2, the germline V gene lists SGHTA and FQGNSA. According to the study, the label for this sample's treatment or condition signals: 10-day PBMC culture with coronavirus spike peptide pools or control peptides (ViraFEST assay). The study used the ViraFEST assay, which expanded antigen-specific T cells with peptide pools and then identified expanded clonotypes by TCR sequencing. The convalescent patients' positive SARS-CoV-2 PCR tests fell between March and December 2020, which was before the Alpha, Beta and Delta variants emerged in the United States. Each well held millions of PBMCs cultured with around 10 ug/ml peptide pools in IMDM containing about 5% human AB serum and around 9 IU/ml IL-2. On days 3 and 7, half of the culture medium was replaced with fresh IL-2-containing medium. After about 10 days of culture, CD4+ T cells were isolated by negative selection using the EasySep CD4+ T cell isolation kit. Ficoll-Paque Plus gradient centrifugation was used to isolate PBMCs from whole blood, and the isolated PBMCs were then either used fresh or cryopreserved at -140C. In general, triplicate wells were set up for every culture condition.

This receptor was obtained from a human donor who had recovered from COVID-19. The chain is made from TRBV7-2 and TRBJ1-3, with the D gene too uncertain to name. The sequenced sample consisted of CD4+ T cells from blood, cultured in vitro. The DNA sequence is given as TGTGCCAGCAGCTTAGCGGTCAGGAGCTCTGGAAACACCATATATTTT. This sequence encodes CASSLAVRSSGNTIYF.